This T cell receptor (beta chain) was sequenced during a study of control samples from healthy donors and cancer patients. Clones were read by immunoSEQ multiplex PCR, and TCRdb kept only the in-frame ones, dropping some. Seen here are under 150,000 clones, about 93% observed once, and the top ten hold more than 2%. Germline loops: CDR1 LNHNV, CDR2 YYDKDF (reference sequence). The CDR3 totals 12 residues. With 1 base removed from V and 11 bases from J, the gap between germline ends came to 11 bases. The chain uses TRBV15 and TRBJ1-1; D uncertain. This receptor was obtained from a man under 40 in good health. Sequenced input: blood. CDR3 sequence (DNA): TGTGCCACCAGCAGAGGGGAGGGAGTGGCTTTCTTT. It translates to CATSRGEGVAFF.